This T cell receptor (beta chain) was retrieved from a study of blood T cell repertoires in COVID-19. Study at large: Material from acute and convalescent COVID-19 was sourced from the United States, Italy and Spain. The analysed material was cDNA or gDNA that came from T cells, B-cell-depleted T cells, or PBMCs.

The table came from immunoSEQ multiplex PCR; TCRdb's copy has only in-frame clones and leaves some out. The sample carries some 30,000 clones, approximately 89% recorded once. V lost 4 bases and J lost 0, with 7 bases in between. This CDR3 is 13 amino acids long. From germline, CDR1 is LGHNA and CDR2 YNFKEQ. The chain is built from TRBV4-2 and TRBJ2-7; tentatively, D is TRBD1 (5 bases). This receptor was identified in a man at least 80 years old with acute or convalescent COVID-19. Sequenced sample: peripheral blood. CDR3 coding DNA: TGTGCCAGCAGCCTAGACAGCTCCTACGAGCAGTACTTC. Encoded protein: CASSLDSSYEQYF.